The present T cell receptor (beta chain) was sequenced within a study of shared clonotypes between healthy human individuals. General study findings and limits: Apart from blood, nothing was sampled; tissue repertoires likely differ.

TCRdb's table, derived via immunoSEQ multiplex PCR, lists solely in-frame clones and lacks some. The sample includes roughly 2.5 million clones, 90% to 95% seen only once; the top ten take roughly 0.14%. This clone appeared a single time. Its antigen is currently unknown. The sequencing sample was made of naive CD4+ T cells sorted from blood. Subset: CD45RA+ positively selected. The clonotype was recovered from a man aged 18 to 29 in good health.

Here the CDR3 DNA reads TGCGCCAGCAGCTTGGCCGTACAGGAGCCTGGCTACACCTTC. Translated, it gives CASSLAVQEPGYTF. The chain carries TRBV5-1 and TRBJ1-2, with a weak D call TRBD1 (5 bases). Trimming took off 0 bases at V and 7 bases at J, with 13 bases between the two ends. Germline-derived CDR1 and CDR2 are SGHRS and YFSETQ. CDR3 length: 14 residues.